This TCR beta chain is from a study of post-analysis software for immune sequencing data. The library was made from cDNA and included unique molecular identifiers. From approximately 0.95 to 9.8 million T cells, around 500,000 cDNA molecules were obtained. One entry per CDR3 protein, called by TCRdb with MiXCR from the PCR reads. The sample includes 750,000 to 900,000 distinct CDR3 sequences, around 45% of them seen just once. This clonotype has only a few counts. Sample: blood. The receptor was derived from a girl between 5 and 17 years old with multiple sclerosis.

This chain's CDR3 is CASSQDAGLEQYF. The CDR3, as DNA: TGCGCCAGCAGCCAAGATGCAGGACTAGAGCAGTACTTC. The chain couples TRBV4-3 to TRBJ2-5; 7 bases line up with TRBD2. There are 13 residues in the CDR3. Germline CDR1 reads LGHNA; CDR2 reads YSLEER. V shed 0 bases and J 11 bases; nucleotides not matched to a gene: 6.